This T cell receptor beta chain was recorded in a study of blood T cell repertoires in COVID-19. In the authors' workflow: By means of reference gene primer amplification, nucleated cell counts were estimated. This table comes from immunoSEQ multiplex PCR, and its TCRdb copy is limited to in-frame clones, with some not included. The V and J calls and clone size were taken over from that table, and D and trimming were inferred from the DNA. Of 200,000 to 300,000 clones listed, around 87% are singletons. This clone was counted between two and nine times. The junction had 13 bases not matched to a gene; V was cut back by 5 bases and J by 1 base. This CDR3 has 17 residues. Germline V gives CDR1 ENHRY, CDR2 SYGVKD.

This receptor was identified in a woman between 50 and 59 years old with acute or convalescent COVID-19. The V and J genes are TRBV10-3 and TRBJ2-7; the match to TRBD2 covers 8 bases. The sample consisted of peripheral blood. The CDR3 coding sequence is TGTGCCATCAGTTACGCCATTAGCGGGGCAACTTCCTACGAGCAGTACTTC. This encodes CAISYAISGATSYEQYF.